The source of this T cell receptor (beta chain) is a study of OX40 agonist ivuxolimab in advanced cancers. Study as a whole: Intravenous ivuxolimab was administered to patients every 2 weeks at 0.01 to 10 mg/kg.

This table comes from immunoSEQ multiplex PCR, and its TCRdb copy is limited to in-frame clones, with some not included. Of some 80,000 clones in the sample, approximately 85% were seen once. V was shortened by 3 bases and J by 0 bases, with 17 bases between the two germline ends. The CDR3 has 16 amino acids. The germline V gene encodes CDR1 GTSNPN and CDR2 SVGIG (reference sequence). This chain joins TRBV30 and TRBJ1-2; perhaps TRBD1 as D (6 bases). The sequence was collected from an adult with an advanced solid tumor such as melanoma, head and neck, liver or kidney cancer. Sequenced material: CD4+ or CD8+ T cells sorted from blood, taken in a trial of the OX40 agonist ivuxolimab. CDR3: CAWSRGGSIANYGYTF. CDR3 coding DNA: TGTGCCTGGAGCCGAGGGGGGTCGATCGCTAACTATGGCTACACCTTC.